The text below deals with one T cell receptor (beta chain). Patients from Seattle were sampled longitudinally, starting during active infection. The data were obtained in a study of blood T cell repertoires in COVID-19. Study background: The origin of the acute and convalescent COVID-19 samples was the United States, Italy and Spain.

This CDR3 contains 19 residues. Looked up from germline, CDR1 is MGHRA and CDR2 is YSYEKL. Trimming cost V 1 base and J 2 bases; bases outside gene matches: 9. In the authors' methods: The authors estimated nucleated cell counts from reference gene primer amplification. Data came from immunoSEQ multiplex PCR; TCRdb stores just in-frame clones and leaves some out. That table gives V, J and clone size, and the DNA gave D and trimming. The sample lists around 130,000 clones, roughly 84% occurring once. Sequencing was performed on peripheral blood. The clonotype originates from a man aged 25 to 40 with COVID-19, enrolled during active disease. The chain joins TRBV4-1 to TRBJ2-7; 15 nucleotides line up with TRBD2. The CDR3 sequence is CASSQGLGTSGRRPYEQYF. DNA for the CDR3: TGCGCCAGCAGCCAAGGCCTCGGGACTAGCGGGAGGAGACCCTACGAGCAGTACTTC.